This TCR beta chain was captured in a study of a mutant IDH1 vaccine in newly diagnosed glioma (dated by TCRdb to the early 2020s). At the level of the whole study: Vaccination started 4-6 weeks after radiotherapy alone, or was given together with temozolomide cycles in the groups whose treatment included chemotherapy. Prior to enrollment, standard therapy consisting of radiotherapy alone, temozolomide alone, or radiochemotherapy with temozolomide had been administered to patients, with the combination being received by most patients. For exploratory analyses, about 25 treated patients had longitudinal TCRB deep sequencing done wherever samples were available. Six visits were used for peripheral blood collection: V03 (baseline), V05, V07, V10, V12 and V13. Visit V12 was the week-35 safety follow-up and visit V13 was the week-47 end of study. The approximately 32 treated patients were approximately 62% male and about 38% female, with a mean age of roughly 40 years. What the work shows at the level of the full study, not this receptor alone: The authors stated that sample limitations prevented analyses of patient blood samples from being reproduced. No apparent relationship was observed between pseudoprogression and alterations in the top peripheral T cell clonotypes detected by TCRB sequencing. Immune responses induced by the vaccine were seen in more than 85% of patients across multiple MHC alleles. Selection of PBMC samples for TCRB deep sequencing was based on availability.

On this clone: Its cognate antigen has yet to be identified. No base qualities exist here, and no much larger clone lies one base off it.

According to the study, the label for this sample's time point signals: week 47, end of study. Every vaccine dose consisted of 300 ug of a 20-mer mutant IDH1 peptide in Montanide, administered subcutaneously together with topical imiquimod. Across visits V03 through V10, patients got a total of eight vaccinations, given in weeks 1, 3, 5, 7, 11, 15, 19 and 23. Donors had newly diagnosed WHO grade 3 or 4 IDH1-mutant astrocytomas with loss of nuclear ATRX. The samples were drawn from NOA16, a multicentre, single-arm, open-label phase I trial in Germany that tested a mutant IDH1 peptide vaccine in humans for the first time. Genomic DNA for TCRB sequencing was isolated from EDTA blood with the DNeasy Blood and Tissue Kit. The library was built by means of the immunoSEQ multiplex PCR assay. Rearranged TCR beta chain sequences were amplified with the hsTCRB Kit following the manufacturer's protocol. An Illumina MiSeq was used to sequence the TCRB libraries. From the authors' description of their analysis: The kit vendor's proprietary platform handled demultiplexing, trimming and gene mapping. Not all clones reach the TCRdb copy of this immuneACCESS table, which keeps in-frame sequences only. Checked studies attribute under half of the gap to unresolved V genes and leave the rest unexplained. The V and J calls and the clone size are those of that table, but D and trimming were determined from the DNA. The sample yields around 30,000 clones; 87% were counted once. Of the sample, around 12% falls within the top ten clones.

V lost 2 bases and J lost 4 bases; the stretch between them is 18 bases long. There are 16 amino acids in the CDR3, from cysteine to phenylalanine inclusive. Only the CDR3 portion is preserved as DNA: 48 bases, with reading frame beginning at the first base. The germline V gene encodes CDR1 GTSNPN and CDR2 SVGIG (reference sequence). The V gene is TRBV30 and the J gene is TRBJ1-3; the D gene lacks a confident call. Here the sequenced sample was PBMCs, taken from a glioma patient whose treatment included an IDH1 peptide vaccine. The TCR comes from a woman aged 25-40 years with glioma. This receptor has the CDR3 CAWSTTDHPDGNTIYF. The DNA reads TGTGCCTGGAGTACTACGGACCATCCGGACGGAAACACCATATATTTT.